Shown below are 3 T cell receptor beta chains from a single sample sequenced in a study of neurological immune-mediated disorders. TCRdb re-analysed the 5' RACE reads in MiXCR, keeping a single row per CDR3 protein. The sample records approximately 59,000 distinct CDR3 sequences, 5.2% being singletons. Source material: PBMCs. The receptors were sampled from a human donor with multiple sclerosis. The donor label of this sample is uncertain.

In this sample, this clonotype turned up many times. The J gene is TRBJ2-1, the V gene TRBV5-8, with TRBD1 as a possible D gene (6 bases). V was shortened by 7 bases and J by 12 bases, with 23 bases between the two germline ends. The V gene's germline CDR1 is SGHTS and CDR2 YDEGEE. CDR3 length equals 14 residues. The CDR3 loop reads CASLLQGSVKGQFF. The DNA of the CDR3 is TGTGCCAGCTTACTACAGGGATCGGTCAAGGGGCAGTTCTTC.

V and J are TRBV20-1 and TRBJ2-1, with TRBD2 matching over 12 bases. Looked up from germline, CDR1 is DFQATT and CDR2 is SNEGSKA (reference sequence). V lost 1 base and J lost 8; bases outside the gene matches: 9. This CDR3 contains 16 residues. CDR3 in amino acids: CSARVLTSGGLDEQFF. The CDR3 DNA reads TGCAGTGCTAGAGTTCTCACTAGCGGGGGGTTGGATGAGCAGTTCTTC.

This clonotype has at least ten counts. The V call is TRBV6-5, the J call TRBJ2-7; maybe TRBD1 (5 bases). V was pared by 4 bases and J by 2 bases, with 12 bases between. The length of the CDR3 is 14 residues. Per the germline V gene, CDR1 is MNHEY and CDR2 is SVGAGI. CDR3 DNA sequence: TGTGCCAGCAGTTCCCAGGGTTGGGCCTACGAGCAGTACTTC. Encoded protein: CASSSQGWAYEQYF.